This TCR beta chain was profiled in a study of blood T cell repertoires in COVID-19. Looking at the study overall: Material from acute and convalescent COVID-19 was sourced from the United States, Italy and Spain. The cDNA or gDNA used as material had been derived from T cells, B-cell-depleted T cells, or PBMCs.

After removal of 4 bases from V and 5 bases from J, the junction contained 0 bases not matched to a gene. In germline, CDR1 is SQVTM, CDR2 ANQGSEA. This CDR3 has 12 residues. Per the original methods: Amplification of reference gene primers was used by the study to estimate nucleated cell counts. Generated by immunoSEQ multiplex PCR, the TCRdb table keeps only in-frame clones and is missing some. The D gene and trimming were derived from the DNA, and the V and J assignments and clone size from that table. The sample records 150,000 or so clones, approximately 78% being singletons. The V call is TRBV29-1, the J call TRBJ2-3; 10 nucleotides align to TRBD1. Input material: peripheral blood. The receptor was derived from a human donor with acute or convalescent COVID-19. The donor label of this sample is uncertain. The CDR3 is CSVGTGGDTQYF. In nucleotides, the CDR3 is TGCAGCGTTGGGACAGGGGGAGATACGCAGTATTTT.